Given below is one TCR beta chain in context. The antigen it binds to is not known. Per-base quality was not reported, and no clone a single base away is much larger than it. The library was made by the immunoSEQ multiplex PCR assay. RNA was extracted from all samples and reverse transcribed into cDNA as template for TCR sequencing. First-strand cDNA was synthesized with SuperScript III using a 2:1 mix of oligo-dT and random hexamers. A synthetic immune receptor repertoire was used to measure amplification bias, and any remaining bias was corrected computationally. The authors processed their data as follows. Raw reads were preprocessed for error removal, and CDR3 was defined according to IMGT conventions as running from the conserved cysteine to phenylalanine. To get clonality, Shannon entropy was normalized by log2 of the number of productive unique TCRs and the result was subtracted from 1. Whether scalp clones were CD4 or CD8 was inferred by matching scalp TCRbeta sequences against CD4 and CD8 repertoires sorted from blood. As stored in TCRdb, this immuneACCESS dataset retains in-frame rearrangements with V and J assigned. A fraction of the clones does not appear; measured against another copy, unresolved V genes explain less than half of the discrepancy, and the remainder lacks a known reason. V, J and clone size are those of that table, while D and trimming were read from the DNA. This sample is represented by over 200,000 clones; roughly 57% of them were singletons. Of the sample, more than 0.4% falls within the top ten clones.

This record belongs to a study of CD8+ T cells in alopecia areata (dated by TCRdb to the late 2010s). Regarding the study in general: Treated patients were enrolled in an open-label pilot trial of oral tofacitinib at 5 to 10 mg twice daily for moderate-to-severe alopecia areata. Biopsies were taken from tofacitinib-treated patients at baseline and again at 4 and 24 weeks into treatment, and several of those patients also had a later scalp biopsy. Clonality in the scalp was compared among normal scalp (n=4), patchy alopecia areata scalp (n=8), and alopecia totalis/universalis scalp (n=8). Patients received tofacitinib for 6 to 18 months and were then followed off drug for 6 months to check for delayed response and recurrence. Human TCRbeta sequencing covered scalp tissue and sorted CD4+ and CD8+ peripheral blood T cells from patchy and totalis/universalis alopecia areata patients and healthy controls. RNA was obtained with the PAXgene miRNA kit for fixed scalp, the miRNeasy kit for PBMCs, and the RNeasy kit for mouse skin. TCRbeta CDR3 regions were amplified by immunoSEQ multiplex PCR using 35 Vbeta forward and 13 Jbeta reverse primers. High-throughput TCRbeta sequencing was used to examine T cell clonal expansion in alopecia areata in both the C3H/HeJ mouse model and human patients.

Overall study results and their limits: Unlike mouse skin, which is dominated by gammadelta T cells, normal human skin has resident alphabeta T cells that are also sequenced, and this complicates analysis of the scalp TCR repertoire. TCR sequences shared between patients were less clear than in mice, possibly partly because of HLA diversity in the patient population. Compared with normal scalp, lesional scalp, particularly in alopecia totalis/universalis, had higher clonality and more expanded CD8+ clones, which suggests antigenic drive.

Per the publication, the time point label means: baseline before oral tofacitinib. Lesional scalp punch biopsies and peripheral blood were collected from alopecia areata patients. PBMCs were isolated by density centrifugation and stained for CD3, CD4 and CD8, after which CD4+ and CD8+ T cells were sorted on a FACSAria. Between the V and J ends, shortened by 3 bases and 7 bases respectively, the junction contains 15 bases. The CDR3 holds 14 amino acids from the cysteine to the phenylalanine. Only the CDR3 DNA stays, 42 bases, in frame from base 1. CDR1 and CDR2 are read off the germline V gene (reference sequence) as LNHDA and SQIVND.

The sequence joins TRBV19 to TRBJ1-2, with TRBD1 perhaps the D gene, on 5 matching bases. Sequencing was performed on CD4+ T cells sorted from blood, taken at week 0. The clonotype comes from a human donor with alopecia areata. Here is the DNA: TGTGCCAGTAGTATTGGCAGGGATATTGGTGGCTACACCTTC. Translated, this gives CASSIGRDIGGYTF.